This is a list of T cell receptor beta chains from one sample in a study of shared clonotypes between healthy human individuals. The protocol was immunoSEQ multiplex PCR, while the TCRdb copy is restricted to in-frame clones and leaves out a portion. The sample has roughly 2,000,000 clones; roughly 94% are singletons. The specimen sequenced was naive CD8+ T cells sorted from blood. The receptors were gathered from a man aged 18 to 30 in good health. The CDR3 runs from the conserved cysteine through the conserved F or W. Each record gives: CDR3 DNA, CDR3 protein, V gene, D gene, clone size, J gene. The D gene is left open where the match is weak. Some rows have no size entry. The others give once, few or many, or a class for an expanded clone.

TGTGCCAGCAGTCTCTTCCGGGAAAGGAATGAGCAGTTCTTC,CASSLFRERNEQFF,TRBV27,-,-,TRBJ2-1
TGTGCCAGCAGTGATTTCTCTGGGGCCAACGTCCTGACTTTC,CASSDFSGANVLTF,TRBV2,-,-,TRBJ2-6
TGTGCCAGCAGCTTAGGGGGGCTCTCCTACGAGCAGTACTTC,CASSLGGLSYEQYF,TRBV7-9,-,-,TRBJ2-7
TGTGCCAGCAGCTTAGTCACGGGAAGGGACATTCAGTACTTC,CASSLVTGRDIQYF,TRBV7-9,-,-,TRBJ2-4
TGTGCCAGCAGCTTAACAGAGACCTACGAGCAGTACTTC,CASSLTETYEQYF,TRBV7-6,-,-,TRBJ2-7
TGTGCCAGTAGTATAATCGGGGGCGGGGTCGGGGAGCTGTTTTTT,CASSIIGGGVGELFF,TRBV19,-,-,TRBJ2-2
TGTGCCAGCAGCGTAGGACAGAATGATGAAAAACTGTTTTTT,CASSVGQNDEKLFF,TRBV9,-,-,TRBJ1-4
TGTGCCAGCAGTTCGGCGGAGACAGGGTTCAACGAGCAGTACTTC,CASSSAETGFNEQYF,TRBV27,TRBD1,once,TRBJ2-7
TGCGCCAGCAGCCAAGATAGGGTTCCGGACGAAGCTTTCTTT,CASSQDRVPDEAFF,TRBV4-1,-,-,TRBJ1-1
TGTGCCTGGAGTGTAGCAGGACGCGAGCAGTACTTC,CAWSVAGREQYF,TRBV30,-,-,TRBJ2-7
TGCAGCGTTGACGGCGGGAACACTGAAGCTTTCTTT,CSVDGGNTEAFF,TRBV29-1,-,-,TRBJ1-1
TGTGCCAGCAGCTTAGCGCAGGGTGCCACCTATGGCTACACCTTC,CASSLAQGATYGYTF,TRBV7-9,-,-,TRBJ1-2
TGCGCCAGCAGCCACCGACAGGGAAATGAAAAACTGTTTTTT,CASSHRQGNEKLFF,TRBV4-1,TRBD1,-,TRBJ1-4
TGTGCCAGCAGCGTAGAACCAGGTCACTCCTACGAGCAGTACTTC,CASSVEPGHSYEQYF,TRBV9,-,-,TRBJ2-7
TGTGCCTGGAATAGTTCCCCCAGGCCCTACGAGCAGTACTTC,CAWNSSPRPYEQYF,TRBV30,-,-,TRBJ2-7
TGTGCCTGGAGCCCCAGGGCCTACGAGCAGTACTTC,CAWSPRAYEQYF,TRBV30,-,-,TRBJ2-7
TGTGCCAGCAGCTCCGGGTCCGGAGCAGATACGCAGTATTTT,CASSSGSGADTQYF,TRBV5-6,-,-,TRBJ2-3
TGTGCCTGGAGTGGTGGACAGGGCTCCTACGAGCAGTACTTC,CAWSGGQGSYEQYF,TRBV30,TRBD1,-,TRBJ2-7
TGTGCAAGTCGCTTAGTTTGTCAGCGGACTGCCGTTTGGAAACCCCTCCACTTT,CASRLVCQRTAVWKPLHF,TRBV12-2,-,-,TRBJ1-6
TGCGCCAGCAGTCAGGGTTACGAGCAGTACTTC,CASSQGYEQYF,TRBV10-2,-,-,TRBJ2-7
TGTGCCAGCAGTTTTTCCGCAGGGGCCAATCAGCCCCAGCATTTT,CASSFSAGANQPQHF,TRBV27,-,-,TRBJ1-5
TGTGCCAGCAGCTTAATGACAGCCATGAACACTGAAGCTTTCTTT,CASSLMTAMNTEAFF,TRBV9,-,-,TRBJ1-1
TGTGCCAGCAGCCCCAGCTGGGCCACCGGGGAGCTGTTTTTT,CASSPSWATGELFF,TRBV5-4,-,-,TRBJ2-2